This entry lists 25 T cell receptor beta chains sequenced from one sample in a study of cytomegalovirus exposure and HLA in healthy donors. Amplification used 60 Vbeta primers and 13 Jbeta primers. The repertoire was sequenced with immunoSEQ multiplex PCR; TCRdb's copy has only in-frame clones and lacks some. The sample comprises tens of thousands of clones, 78% of which are singletons, and 4% to 5% rests with the top ten. Sequenced material: PBMCs. Receptors originate from a man in his forties or fifties in good health and CMV-seronegative.

This rearrangement joins TRBV21-1 to TRBJ2-2; the table names TRBD2, a call not compared with the DNA. TRBV21-1 is shown as a pseudogene. There are 14 residues in the CDR3. The CDR3 DNA follows: TGTGCCAGCAGCAAACGGGGGAACACCGGGGAGCTGTTTTTT. As protein: CASSKRGNTGELFF.

This clone appeared once. The chain uses TRBV5-1 and TRBJ2-4, with 13 nucleotides matching TRBD2. V lost 1 base to trimming and J lost 8 bases; unmatched junction nucleotides: 9. Per germline, CDR1 SGHRS and CDR2 YFSETQ. There are 17 residues in the CDR3. In nucleotides, the CDR3 is TGCGCCAGCAGCTTGTTCGAGACTAGCGGGAGGCCGCACATTCAGTACTTC. It codes for CASSLFETSGRPHIQYF. The entire variable domain, with the rest obtained from reference TRBV5-1 and TRBJ2-4, is as follows: KAGVTQTPRYLIKTRGQQVTLSCSPISGHRSVSWYQQTPGQGLQFLFEYFSETQRNKGNFPGRFSGRQFSNSRSEMNVSTLELGDSALYLCASSLFETSGRPHIQYFGAGTRLSVL.

This sequence joins TRBV6-4 and TRBJ2-7; TRBD1 matches at 7 bases. J was trimmed by 1 base and V by 7 bases; bases with no gene match: 7. Germline V gene lookup returns CDR1 MRHNA and CDR2 SNTAGT. The CDR3 covers 14 residues. The CDR3 region is CASIRDRESYEQYF. The DNA of the CDR3 is TGTGCCAGCATTCGCGACAGGGAATCCTACGAGCAGTACTTC.

Note on this clone: Sequence at one end of the junction differs from germline and may be a read error. The chain uses TRBV7-7 and TRBJ2-3; D unclear. Germline V gives CDR1 SSHAT, CDR2 FNYEAQ (reference sequence). CDR3 size: 13 residues. CDR3 DNA sequence: TGTGCTAGCAGCTTCAGGAATAAGGATACGCAGTATTTT. The encoded protein is CASSFRNKDTQYF.

The genes are TRBV6-5 and TRBJ2-1; D uncertain. Germline CDR1 is MNHEY and CDR2 is SVGAGI. This CDR3 contains 13 residues. Trimming cost V 2 bases and J 8 bases, with 10 bases left between them. The CDR3 protein is CASSYEARDEQFF. The DNA of the CDR3 is TGTGCCAGCAGTTACGAGGCTCGCGATGAGCAGTTCTTC.

The V gene is TRBV28, the J gene TRBJ2-3; 8 nucleotides line up with TRBD1. CDR1 and CDR2 from the germline V gene are MDHEN and SYDVKM. CDR3 length: 16 residues. With 4 bases clipped from V and 0 bases from J, the junction kept 6 bases outside the gene matches. The CDR3 here is CASSSPDRASTDTQYF. CDR3 in DNA: TGTGCCAGCAGTTCCCCGGACAGGGCAAGCACAGATACGCAGTATTTT.

The chain combines TRBV5-1 with TRBJ2-1; TRBD2 aligns across 7 bases. Per germline, CDR1 SGHRS and CDR2 YFSETQ. The CDR3 is made up of 13 amino acids. V was pared by 3 bases and J by 7 bases, with 4 bases of the junction left unmatched. The CDR3 DNA reads TGCGCCAGCAGCTCACTAGCGACAAATGAGCAGTTCTTC. Protein: CASSSLATNEQFF. Full variable domain (outside the CDR3, taken from reference TRBV5-1 and TRBJ2-1): KAGVTQTPRYLIKTRGQQVTLSCSPISGHRSVSWYQQTPGQGLQFLFEYFSETQRNKGNFPGRFSGRQFSNSRSEMNVSTLELGDSALYLCASSSLATNEQFFGPGTRLTVL.

The V call is TRBV7-9, the J call TRBJ2-7; 7 nucleotides line up with TRBD2. Losses at the gene ends were 6 bases for V and 5 bases for J; bases not matched to a gene: 10. The germline V gene encodes CDR1 SEHNR and CDR2 FQNEAQ (reference sequence). The CDR3 has 14 residues. DNA for the CDR3: TGTGCCAGCAGTTCGACCGGGAGGTCCAACGAGCAGTACTTC. Translation: CASSSTGRSNEQYF.

In its sample, this clone was seen once. This chain links TRBV11-3 with TRBJ1-2, with D uncertain. The CDR3 runs to 12 residues. V lost 9 bases, J lost 4 bases, and 12 bases lay in between. Germline values: CDR1 SGHNT, CDR2 YENEEA. This chain's CDR3 is CASETSLYGYTF. The CDR3 DNA reads TGTGCCAGTGAAACGAGTCTCTATGGCTACACCTTC.

The chain uses TRBV11-3 and TRBJ2-3; the D is unclear. V was shortened by 5 bases and J by 0 bases, with 12 bases between the two germline ends. Germline-derived CDR1 and CDR2 are SGHNT and YENEEA. CDR3 length: 15 amino acids. The CDR3 bases are TGTGCCAGCAGCCCCACTACCCAAAGCACAGATACGCAGTATTTT. This translates into CASSPTTQSTDTQYF.

The CDR3 spells CSAKIQGGIADTQYF. Here the CDR3 DNA reads TGCAGCGCTAAGATACAGGGTGGGATCGCAGATACGCAGTATTTT. The gene calls are TRBV29-1 and TRBJ2-3; a possible D gene is TRBD1 (6 bases). Germline CDR1 is SQVTM and CDR2 is ANQGSEA. The length of the CDR3 is 15 residues. V shed 7 bases and J shed 4 bases, with 21 bases lying between them.

This clone was counted many times. The chain is built from TRBV4-2 and TRBJ2-3; 7 nucleotides align to TRBD2. CDR1 and CDR2 from the germline V gene are LGHNA and YNFKEQ. The V and J ends lost 5 bases and 1 base, in that order; junction bases with no gene match: 3. The CDR3 is made up of 14 amino acids. CDR3 protein: CASSILARTDTQYF. Here the CDR3 DNA reads TGTGCCAGCAGCATACTAGCGCGCACAGATACGCAGTATTTT.

The chain joins TRBV28 to TRBJ2-5; 11 nucleotides align to TRBD2. The CDR3 extends over 16 amino acids. CDR1 and CDR2 from the germline V gene are MDHEN and SYDVKM. With V trimmed by 1 base and J by 0 bases, 1 base remained unmatched. The CDR3 region is CASSLLTSGDQETQYF. The CDR3 DNA follows: TGTGCCAGCAGTTTATTGACTAGCGGGGACCAAGAGACCCAGTACTTC.

The chain links TRBV27 to TRBJ2-3; 14 bases are shared with TRBD2. The trim removed 4 bases at V and 1 base at J, leaving 13 bases unmatched. CDR1 and CDR2 from the germline V gene are MNHEY and SMNVEV (reference sequence). The CDR3 loop spans 20 amino acids. The CDR3 loop is CASSSIRLAGGFSRTDTQYF. The DNA of the CDR3 is TGTGCCAGCAGTTCCATCCGACTAGCGGGAGGGTTTTCGCGCACAGATACGCAGTATTTT.

The chain uses TRBV7-8 and TRBJ2-5, with 12 bases identical to TRBD2. V trimming: 10 bases; J trimming: 2 bases; junction bases outside the gene matches: 8. The CDR3 is 15 residues long. The V gene's germline CDR1 is SGHVS and CDR2 FQNEAQ. CDR3: CANEASGRGQETQYF. The CDR3 DNA follows: TGTGCCAACGAGGCTAGCGGGAGGGGGCAAGAGACCCAGTACTTC.

CDR3 coding DNA: TGTGCCAGCTTGGGGGGGGGCACTGAAGCTTTCTTT. Its translation: CASLGGGTEAFF. The J gene is TRBJ1-1, the V gene TRBV6-1; D possibly corresponds to TRBD1 (5 bases). V was trimmed by 8 bases and J by 4 bases, leaving 11 bases between them. The CDR3 extends over 12 amino acids. CDR1 MNHNS and CDR2 SASEGT come from the germline V gene.

The chain employs TRBV6-1 and TRBJ2-2; 7 positions agree with TRBD1. CDR1 is MNHNS, CDR2 SASEGT, per germline. This CDR3 comprises 14 residues. V dropped 7 bases and J dropped 6; count of bases not matched to a gene: 8. This CDR3 reads CASKLDRAPGELFF. In DNA form, the CDR3 reads TGTGCCAGCAAGCTTGACAGGGCACCCGGGGAGCTGTTTTTT.

The chain has TRBV5-1 and TRBJ2-3, with 7 bases that match TRBD1. The V gene's germline CDR1 is SGHRS and CDR2 YFSETQ. The length of the CDR3 is 14 residues. J gave up 2 bases and V 4 bases, and 4 bases lay outside the gene matches. CDR3 sequence (DNA): TGCGCCAGCAGCCCCGGACAGGCCACAGATACGCAGTATTTT. Amino acids: CASSPGQATDTQYF.

V usage is TRBV7-8 and J usage is TRBJ2-1, with 9 bases fitting TRBD2. Trimming took 1 base from V and 7 from J; bases not matched to a gene: 8. Germline V lookup: CDR1 SGHVS, CDR2 FQNEAQ. The CDR3 has 16 amino acids. CDR3 coding DNA: TGTGCCAGCAGCTTAGAGGGTAGCGGGAGCAAGAATGAGCAGTTCTTC. Translation: CASSLEGSGSKNEQFF. Looking up the rest from reference TRBV7-8 and TRBJ2-1 gives the full variable domain: GAGVSQSPRYKVAKRGQDVALRCDPISGHVSLFWYQQALGQGPEFLTYFQNEAQLDKSGLPSDRFFAERPEGSVSTLKIQRTQQEDSAVYLCASSLEGSGSKNEQFFGPGTRLTVL.

The chain links TRBV6-5 to TRBJ1-2; 8 bases are shared with TRBD1. The J segment lost 6 bases and the V segment lost 0 bases, leaving 6 bases of the junction unmatched. The CDR3 is made up of 15 amino acids. Germline CDR1 MNHEY, CDR2 SVGAGI. The DNA for the CDR3 is TGTGCCAGCAGTTACTCGAATCCAGGGGGCAATGGCTACACCTTC. Its protein is CASSYSNPGGNGYTF.

The chain recombines TRBV29-1 with TRBJ2-7, with D tentatively TRBD2 (6 bases). V dropped 5 bases and J dropped 2 bases, with 10 bases sitting between them. CDR1 is SQVTM, CDR2 ANQGSEA, per germline. The CDR3 has 12 residues. CDR3 region: CSVSAGAYEQYF. DNA of the CDR3: TGCAGCGTTTCAGCGGGTGCCTACGAGCAGTACTTC.

The rearrangement uses TRBV28 and TRBJ2-1; 9 bases line up with TRBD2. V shed 11 bases, J shed 6 bases, and the junction held 17 bases outside the gene matches. The CDR3 sequence is 16 residues long. Germline assignment: CDR1 MDHEN and CDR2 SYDVKM. DNA for the CDR3: TGTGCCTCTAGGTCAGCTAGCGGGACGTGGGGCAATGAGCAGTTCTTC. Translation: CASRSASGTWGNEQFF.

This rearrangement joins TRBV19 to TRBJ1-1; unclear D gene. CDR1 and CDR2 from the germline V gene are LNHDA and SQIVND (reference sequence). The length of the CDR3 is 12 residues. V shed 5 bases and J shed 1 base, with 5 bases lying between them. CDR3 in amino acids: CASSYGNTEAFF. CDR3 nucleotides: TGTGCCAGTAGTTACGGGAACACTGAAGCTTTCTTT.

This chain links TRBV6-1 with TRBJ2-7, with D uncertain. V dropped 1 base and J dropped 3 bases, with 7 bases sitting between them. The CDR3 sequence is 13 residues long. Germline V gene lookup returns CDR1 MNHNS and CDR2 SASEGT. CDR3 sequence: CASSEELRYEQYF. As DNA, the CDR3 is TGTGCCAGCAGTGAAGAACTCCGCTACGAGCAGTACTTC.

The chain uses TRBV5-1 and TRBJ2-7; D gene unclear. The V end lost 1 base, the J end lost 3 bases, and 5 bases lay between the germline ends. The CDR3 length is 12 residues. Germline loops: CDR1 SGHRS, CDR2 YFSETQ. The CDR3 nucleotides are TGCGCCAGCAGCTTGACCGGCTACGAGCAGTACTTC. Its translation is CASSLTGYEQYF.